These 29 T cell receptor beta chains were sequenced from one sample in a study of blood T cell repertoires in COVID-19. Clones were sequenced by immunoSEQ multiplex PCR, and TCRdb holds only the in-frame ones, with some missing. This repertoire shows about 190,000 clones, less than 90% found once; its top ten account for about 20%. Sequences were obtained from peripheral blood. The source of these receptors is a human donor in a cohort sampled during active COVID-19.

This sequence joins TRBV19 and TRBJ2-5, with 7 bases identical to TRBD2. J lost 0 bases, V lost 6 bases, and 1 base had no gene match. Germline V gene data show CDR1 as LNHDA and CDR2 as SQIVND (reference sequence). This CDR3 region has 13 residues. As DNA, the CDR3 is TGTGCCAGTAGGCGGGGGAACCAAGAGACCCAGTACTTC. This sequence encodes CASRRGNQETQYF.

The chain links TRBV7-9 to TRBJ2-7, with TRBD1 identical over 9 bases. The V segment lost 4 bases and the J segment 5 bases; nucleotides outside the gene matches: 6. This CDR3 comprises 14 residues. Germline CDR1 SEHNR, CDR2 FQNEAQ (reference sequence). CDR3 region: CASSYGTGKDEQYF. The DNA of the CDR3 is TGTGCCAGCAGCTACGGGACAGGGAAAGACGAGCAGTACTTC.

This clone was counted between two and nine times. The rearrangement links TRBV2 to TRBJ1-1; D might be TRBD1 (6 bases). With 8 bases removed from V and 4 bases from J, the gap between germline ends came to 11 bases. The germline gives CDR1 SNHLY, CDR2 FYNNEI. The CDR3 is made up of 12 amino acids. In nucleotides, the CDR3 is TGTGCCAGCGGGAGGGGGGTCACTGAAGCTTTCTTT. As protein: CASGRGVTEAFF.

This clone is a singleton in its sample. A junction end diverges from the germline sequence, so it may reflect a read error. The genes are TRBV5-6 and TRBJ2-7; 7 bases agree with TRBD1. The germline V gene encodes CDR1 SGHDT and CDR2 YYEEEE. This CDR3 is 16 amino acids long. This CDR3 reads CASTLDQGETSGEQYF. As DNA, the CDR3 is TGTGCCAGCACCTTGGACCAGGGGGAAACGTCGGGCGAGCAGTACTTC.

The rearrangement joins TRBV5-1 to TRBJ2-7, with 12 nucleotides matching TRBD2. The V segment lost 3 bases and the J segment 7 bases; nucleotides outside the gene matches: 8. Looked up from germline, CDR1 is SGHRS and CDR2 is YFSETQ. There are 15 residues in the CDR3. The CDR3 DNA reads TGCGCCAGCAGCTCGACTAGCGGGAGCGTTCGGGAGCAGTACTTC. This encodes CASSSTSGSVREQYF. The full variable domain, its missing parts supplied by reference TRBV5-1 and TRBJ2-7, is KAGVTQTPRYLIKTRGQQVTLSCSPISGHRSVSWYQQTPGQGLQFLFEYFSETQRNKGNFPGRFSGRQFSNSRSEMNVSTLELGDSALYLCASSSTSGSVREQYFGPGTRLTVT.

This rearrangement joins TRBV7-9 to TRBJ2-5; 11 bases match TRBD1. The junction had 11 bases not matched to a gene; V was cut back by 2 bases and J by 0 bases. The CDR3 sequence is 19 residues long. Germline V lookup: CDR1 SEHNR, CDR2 FQNEAQ (reference sequence). The DNA for the CDR3 is TGTGCCAGCAGCTTAAGAAGGGGACAGGGGGAAAGGTACCAAGAGACCCAGTACTTC. As protein: CASSLRRGQGERYQETQYF.

V and J are TRBV10-3 and TRBJ1-2; maybe TRBD1 (6 bases). Germline assignment: CDR1 ENHRY and CDR2 SYGVKD. V shed 5 bases and J shed 7 bases, with 17 bases lying between them. The CDR3 length is 14 residues. The CDR3 region has the DNA TGTGCCATCAGTCAACACCAGGGGTCCGGTGGCTACACCTTC. This sequence encodes CAISQHQGSGGYTF.

The table lists this clone with a few counts. The J gene is TRBJ1-5, the V gene TRBV6-1; 10 positions agree with TRBD1. The CDR3 spans 16 residues. The V gene's germline CDR1 is MNHNS and CDR2 SASEGT. J was trimmed by 9 bases and V by 4 bases; bases with no gene match: 12. The CDR3 is CASSGGPGTGEGPQHF. CDR3 nucleotides: TGTGCCAGCAGTGGAGGCCCCGGGACAGGGGAAGGGCCCCAGCATTTT.

This chain links TRBV5-1 with TRBJ2-1, with 9 bases lining up with TRBD2. After removal of 7 bases from V and 6 bases from J, the junction contained 8 bases not matched to a gene. This CDR3 contains 14 residues. Germline CDR1 reads SGHRS; CDR2 reads YFSETQ. The CDR3 bases are TGCGCCAGCCACACCGGGACTAGCATCAATGAGCAGTTCTTC. This sequence encodes CASHTGTSINEQFF.

For this clone: One junction end disagrees with the germline gene, perhaps due to a read error. CDR3 coding DNA: TGTGCCAGCAGATACTCCGGGTCCAATCAGCCCCAGCATTTT. As protein: CASRYSGSNQPQHF. The gene calls are TRBV6-5 and TRBJ1-5; unclear D gene. The CDR3 totals 14 residues. Germline CDR1 MNHEY, CDR2 SVGAGI.

The chain links TRBV2 to TRBJ2-2, with TRBD2 matching over 15 bases. The CDR3 has 15 residues. V shed 7 bases, J shed 8 bases, and the junction held 5 bases outside the gene matches. Germline V gene lookup returns CDR1 SNHLY and CDR2 FYNNEI. This chain's CDR3 is CASTWTSGGVGELFF. As DNA, the CDR3 is TGTGCCAGCACTTGGACTAGCGGGGGGGTAGGGGAGCTGTTTTTT.

J is TRBJ1-1 and V is TRBV12-3 or TRBV12-4, with D possibly being TRBD1 (6 bases). V lost 3 bases and J lost 6, with 11 bases in between. The CDR3 totals 13 residues. DNA for the CDR3: TGTGCCAGCAGTTTGGACAGTTTCTCTGAAGCTTTCTTT. The encoded protein is CASSLDSFSEAFF.

With respect to this clone: Other DNA sequences in the sample encode the same CDR3. The chain carries TRBV18 and TRBJ1-5; D gene uncertain. The CDR3 is 15 amino acids. Trimming pared 2 bases from V and 4 bases from J, leaving 12 bases between. Germline CDR1 reads KGHSH; CDR2 reads LQKENI. CDR3: CASSPGTGGNQPQHF. CDR3 bases: TGTGCCAGCTCACCAGGAACGGGTGGTAATCAGCCCCAGCATTTT.

This sequence joins TRBV10-3 and TRBJ2-7; 10 nucleotides line up with TRBD2. This CDR3 is built from 14 residues. CDR1 is ENHRY, CDR2 SYGVKD, per germline. V shed 11 bases and J 5 bases; nucleotides not matched to a gene: 12. CDR3 sequence reads: CAAHPSGSWDEQYF. CDR3 DNA sequence: TGTGCCGCCCACCCTAGCGGGAGTTGGGACGAGCAGTACTTC.

This clone was seen a handful of times. This CDR3 reads CASSLRDGLAGRTDTQYF. DNA of the CDR3: TGTGCCAGCAGCCTCCGAGATGGGCTAGCGGGGAGAACAGATACGCAGTATTTT. The rearrangement links TRBV9 to TRBJ2-3, with 9 nucleotides matching TRBD2. This CDR3 spans 18 amino acids. Germline trimming cut 4 bases from V and 3 bases from J; bases unmatched to any gene: 15. Germline CDR1 reads SGDLS; CDR2 reads YYNGEE. Drawing the rest from reference TRBV9 and TRBJ2-3, the complete variable domain is DSGVTQTPKHLITATGQRVTLRCSPRSGDLSVYWYQQSLDQGLQFLIQYYNGEERAKGNILERFSAQQFPDLHSELNLSSLELGDSALYFCASSLRDGLAGRTDTQYFGPGTRLTVL.

The chain is built from TRBV4-1 and TRBJ2-3, with a tentative D call TRBD1 (6 bases). V was pared by 3 bases and J by 3 bases, with 16 bases between. This CDR3 is built from 16 residues. Per germline, CDR1 MGHRA and CDR2 YSYEKL. The CDR3 bases are TGCGCCAGCAGCCAGGAACAGGGTTCTTTGACAGATACGCAGTATTTT. Translation gives CASSQEQGSLTDTQYF.

The V gene is TRBV7-6, the J gene TRBJ2-1; 7 nucleotides align to TRBD2. CDR3 length: 14 amino acids. With 2 bases clipped from V and 9 bases from J, the junction kept 7 bases outside the gene matches. Germline values: CDR1 SGHVS, CDR2 FNYEAQ. The CDR3 coding sequence is TGTGCCAGCAGCTTACCTGGGAGGGTTACTGAGCAGTTCTTC. Translated: CASSLPGRVTEQFF. Combining the CDR3 with reference TRBV7-6 and TRBJ2-1 gives the whole variable domain GAGVSQSPRYKVTKRGQDVALRCDPISGHVSLYWYRQALGQGPEFLTYFNYEAQQDKSGLPNDRFSAERPEGSISTLTIQRTEQRDSAMYRCASSLPGRVTEQFFGPGTRLTVL.

The V call is TRBV2, the J call TRBJ2-2, with D perhaps TRBD1 (5 bases). This CDR3 is 16 amino acids long. V lost 7 bases and J 4 bases, leaving 19 bases between the germline ends. Germline values: CDR1 SNHLY, CDR2 FYNNEI. The CDR3: CASNPAGPLGTGELFF. The CDR3 DNA sequence: TGTGCCAGCAACCCCGCAGGGCCTTTGGGCACCGGGGAGCTGTTTTTT.

CDR3 amino acids: CASSLLGLAEHYEQYF. CDR3 sequence (DNA): TGTGCCAGCAGTTTACTGGGACTAGCGGAGCACTACGAGCAGTACTTC. The chain links TRBV28 to TRBJ2-7; TRBD2 matches at 11 bases. The CDR3 totals 16 residues. Germline trimming cut 2 bases from V and 3 bases from J; bases unmatched to any gene: 6. From germline, CDR1 is MDHEN and CDR2 SYDVKM.

The chain joins TRBV11-3 to TRBJ2-7; D possibly corresponds to TRBD2 (5 bases). The CDR3 consists of 17 residues. Germline values: CDR1 SGHNT, CDR2 YENEEA. The ends were cut back, 0 bases at V and 0 bases at J, with 15 bases in the middle. The CDR3 coding sequence is TGTGCCAGCAGCTTAGATTTGGGCCGGGGTAGCTCCTACGAGCAGTACGTC. Protein: CASSLDLGRGSSYEQYV.

The CDR3 is CASSQEGLPTGNEQFF. CDR3 sequence (DNA): TGTGCCAGCAGCCAAGAGGGACTACCGACGGGTAATGAGCAGTTCTTC. The chain links TRBV3-1 (or the pseudogene TRBV3-2) to TRBJ2-1; 7 bases match TRBD2. The CDR3 consists of 16 residues. J lost 7 bases, V lost 0 bases, and 9 bases had no gene match. Germline-derived CDR1 and CDR2 are LGHDT and YNNKEL (reference sequence).

V usage is TRBV5-1 and J usage is TRBJ2-5; 8 bases agree with TRBD1. The germline CDR1 and CDR2 sequences are SGHRS and YFSETQ. The J segment lost 2 bases and the V segment lost 2 bases, leaving 5 bases of the junction unmatched. This CDR3 has 15 amino acids. The CDR3 nucleotides are TGCGCCAGCAGCTTCAGAAACAGGGGGCAAGAGACCCAGTACTTC. As protein: CASSFRNRGQETQYF.

This clone was detected a few times. The genes are TRBV6-1 and TRBJ2-2, with D perhaps TRBD2 (5 bases). V was shortened by 3 bases and J by 8 bases, with 16 bases between the two germline ends. CDR1 and CDR2 (germline): MNHNS, SASEGT. There are 15 residues in the CDR3. CDR3 DNA: TGTGCCAGCAGTGAGTCCGGGATACCTTATGGGGAGCTGTTTTTT. Translated, it gives CASSESGIPYGELFF.

The rearrangement joins TRBV28 to TRBJ2-1; 11 nucleotides match TRBD1. J gave up 5 bases and V 8 bases, and 2 bases lay outside the gene matches. CDR3 length: 13 residues. Per germline, CDR1 MDHEN and CDR2 SYDVKM. Here the CDR3 reads CASGQGANNEQFF. CDR3 coding DNA: TGTGCCAGCGGACAGGGGGCAAACAATGAGCAGTTCTTC. Full variable domain (missing parts from reference TRBV28 and TRBJ2-1): DVKVTQSSRYLVKRTGEKVFLECVQDMDHENMFWYRQDPGLGLRLIYFSYDVKMKEKGDIPEGYSVSREKKERFSLILESASTNQTSMYLCASGQGANNEQFFGPGTRLTVL.

The V gene is TRBV3-1 (or the pseudogene TRBV3-2), the J gene TRBJ1-1; a possible D gene is TRBD1 (5 bases). V was clipped by 3 bases and J by 4 bases, with 9 bases between them. Per germline, CDR1 LGHDT and CDR2 YNNKEL (reference sequence). The CDR3 spans 13 residues. The CDR3 is CASSHGGGTEAFF. In DNA form, the CDR3 reads TGTGCCAGCAGCCATGGGGGAGGCACTGAAGCTTTCTTT.

This clone has just one count. The gene calls are TRBV5-1 and TRBJ1-6, with D perhaps TRBD1 (6 bases). Germline CDR1 SGHRS, CDR2 YFSETQ. This CDR3 region has 15 residues. V shed 4 bases and J shed 2 bases, with 10 bases lying between them. The CDR3 spells CASSQGQTYNSPLHF. CDR3 DNA: TGCGCCAGCAGCCAGGGACAAACCTATAATTCACCCCTCCACTTT.

The gene calls are TRBV6-5 and TRBJ1-4; 7 bases match TRBD1. CDR3 length: 14 residues. The ends lost 6 bases at V and 6 bases at J; junction bases unmatched: 7. Per the germline V gene, CDR1 is MNHEY and CDR2 is SVGAGI. CDR3 in DNA: TGTGCCAGCAGAACCCGGGACAGTGATGAAAAACTGTTTTTT. Protein: CASRTRDSDEKLFF.

The chain is built from TRBV15 and TRBJ2-3, with 14 bases identical to TRBD2. Germline V gene data show CDR1 as LNHNV and CDR2 as YYDKDF (reference sequence). The CDR3 covers 17 residues. The ends lost 5 bases at V and 9 bases at J; junction bases unmatched: 13. The CDR3 spells CATSPDQGLAGASTQYF. The CDR3 DNA reads as TGTGCCACCAGCCCCGATCAGGGACTAGCGGGAGCGAGCACGCAGTATTTT.

The rearrangement links TRBV27 to TRBJ2-6; D gene ambiguous. The CDR3 loop spans 16 amino acids. V was cut by 0 bases and J by 0 bases, with 6 bases left in between. The V gene's germline CDR1 is MNHEY and CDR2 SMNVEV (reference sequence). The CDR3 DNA follows: TGTGCCAGCAGTTTATCGGCGGTCTCTGGGGCCAACGTCCTGACTTTC. Amino acid sequence: CASSLSAVSGANVLTF.